This TCR beta chain was captured in a study of blood T cells in healthy people across ages. The overall study: About one barcoded beta molecule was captured per two T cells (by template switching). Regarding the study as a whole: Among long-lived donors, naive CD4+ cells were more numerous and diversity higher than in aged donors. The fall in TCR beta diversity per million T cells was roughly linear with age.

Sample-barcoded 5' priming and a J-beta primer mix drove a second PCR of about 6 to 12 cycles. A 12-random-nucleotide template-switch adaptor tagged each cDNA molecule. One entry per CDR3 protein, called by TCRdb with MiXCR from the 5' RACE reads. The data contain around 850,000 distinct CDR3 sequences, around 34% of them singletons. This clonotype was counted a few times. The target antigen is unknown. The ends were cut back, 5 bases at V and 5 bases at J, with 9 bases in the middle. Germline CDR1 is LNHNV and CDR2 is YYDKDF (reference sequence). The CDR3 is 13 amino acids. The specimen sequenced was blood. The receptor was isolated from a man younger than 35 in good health. V gene TRBV15 combines with J gene TRBJ2-2; no reliable D call. The DNA of the CDR3 is TGTGCCACCAGCCTCGGACGGACCGGGGAGCTGTTTTTT. This sequence encodes CATSLGRTGELFF.